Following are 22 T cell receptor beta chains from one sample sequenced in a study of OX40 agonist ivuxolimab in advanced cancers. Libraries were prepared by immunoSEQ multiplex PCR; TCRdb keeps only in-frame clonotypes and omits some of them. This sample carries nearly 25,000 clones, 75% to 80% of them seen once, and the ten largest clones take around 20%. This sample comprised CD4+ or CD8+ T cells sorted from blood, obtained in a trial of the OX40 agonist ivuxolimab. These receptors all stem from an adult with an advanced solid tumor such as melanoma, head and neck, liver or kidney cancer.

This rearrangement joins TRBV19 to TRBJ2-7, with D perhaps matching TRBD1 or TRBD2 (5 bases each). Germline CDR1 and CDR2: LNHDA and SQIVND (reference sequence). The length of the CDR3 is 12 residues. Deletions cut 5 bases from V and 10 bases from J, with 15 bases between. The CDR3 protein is CASSDYRDHQYF. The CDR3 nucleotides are TGTGCCAGTAGTGACTACCGGGACCATCAGTACTTC.

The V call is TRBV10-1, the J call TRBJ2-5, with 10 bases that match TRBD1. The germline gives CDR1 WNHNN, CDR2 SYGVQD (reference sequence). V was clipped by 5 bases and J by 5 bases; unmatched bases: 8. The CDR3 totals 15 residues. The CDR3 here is CASSPGQGDVETQYF. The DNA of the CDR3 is TGCGCCAGCAGTCCTGGACAGGGGGACGTGGAGACCCAGTACTTC.

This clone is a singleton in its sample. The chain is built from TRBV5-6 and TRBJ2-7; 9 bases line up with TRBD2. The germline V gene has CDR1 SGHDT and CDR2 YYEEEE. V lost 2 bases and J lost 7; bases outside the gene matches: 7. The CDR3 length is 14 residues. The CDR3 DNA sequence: TGTGCCAGCAGCTTAGGCGGGGGGGCTGATGAGCAGTACTTC. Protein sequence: CASSLGGGADEQYF.

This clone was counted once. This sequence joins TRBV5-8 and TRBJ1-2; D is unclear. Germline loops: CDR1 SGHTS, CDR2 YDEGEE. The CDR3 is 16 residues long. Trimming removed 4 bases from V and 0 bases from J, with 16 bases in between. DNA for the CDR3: TGTGCCAGCAGCGCCACGGACCGAAAAGCTAACTATGGCTACACCTTC. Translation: CASSATDRKANYGYTF.

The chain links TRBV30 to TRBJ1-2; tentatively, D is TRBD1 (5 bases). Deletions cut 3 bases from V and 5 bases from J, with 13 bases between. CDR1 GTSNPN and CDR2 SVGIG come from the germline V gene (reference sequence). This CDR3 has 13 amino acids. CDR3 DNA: TGTGCCTGGAGACAGGAGCTGAATTATGGCTACACCTTC. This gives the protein CAWRQELNYGYTF.

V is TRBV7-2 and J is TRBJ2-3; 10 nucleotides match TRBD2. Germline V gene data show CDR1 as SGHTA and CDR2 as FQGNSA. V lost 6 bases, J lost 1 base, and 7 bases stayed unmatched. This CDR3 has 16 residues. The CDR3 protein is CASRVIGTSGTDTQYF. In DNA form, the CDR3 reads TGTGCCAGCAGAGTTATCGGGACTAGCGGCACAGATACGCAGTATTTT.

This chain's CDR3 is CASSKEGFLPYYEQYF. The CDR3 DNA reads TGTGCCAGCAGCAAAGAGGGCTTTCTTCCTTACTACGAGCAGTACTTC. This chain uses TRBV21-1 with TRBJ2-7. TRBV21-1 is annotated as a pseudogene. This CDR3 has 16 amino acids.

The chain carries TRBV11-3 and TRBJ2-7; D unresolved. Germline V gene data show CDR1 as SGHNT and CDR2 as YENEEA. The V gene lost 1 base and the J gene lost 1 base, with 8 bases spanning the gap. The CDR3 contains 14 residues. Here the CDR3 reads CASSLARTSYEQYF. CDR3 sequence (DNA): TGTGCCAGCAGCTTAGCCAGGACGTCCTACGAGCAGTACTTC.

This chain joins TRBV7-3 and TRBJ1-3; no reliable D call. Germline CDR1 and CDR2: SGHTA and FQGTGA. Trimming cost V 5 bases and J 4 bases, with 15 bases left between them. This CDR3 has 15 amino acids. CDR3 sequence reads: CASSPLAGYGNTIYF. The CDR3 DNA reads TGTGCCAGCAGCCCTTTGGCAGGTTACGGAAACACCATATATTTT.

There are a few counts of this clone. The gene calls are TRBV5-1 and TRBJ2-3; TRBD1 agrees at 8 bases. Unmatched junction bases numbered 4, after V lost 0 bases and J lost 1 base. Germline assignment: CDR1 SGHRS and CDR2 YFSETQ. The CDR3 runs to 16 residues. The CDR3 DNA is TGCGCCAGCAGCTTGGAGGCAGGGGGCCGCACAGATACGCAGTATTTT. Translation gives CASSLEAGGRTDTQYF.

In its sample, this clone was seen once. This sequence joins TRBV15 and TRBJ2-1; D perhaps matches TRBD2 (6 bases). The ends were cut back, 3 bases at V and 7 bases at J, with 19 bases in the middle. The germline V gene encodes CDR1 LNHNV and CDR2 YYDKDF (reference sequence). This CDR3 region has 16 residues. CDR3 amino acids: CATSRAGIKGRNEQFF. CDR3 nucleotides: TGTGCCACCAGCAGGGCAGGGATTAAGGGGAGGAATGAGCAGTTCTTC.

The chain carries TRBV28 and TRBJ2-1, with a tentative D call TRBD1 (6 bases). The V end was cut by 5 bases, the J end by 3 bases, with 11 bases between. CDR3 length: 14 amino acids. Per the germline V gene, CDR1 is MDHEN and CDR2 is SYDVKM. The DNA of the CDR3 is TGTGCCAGCAGTCGACAGGTGAGCTACAATGAGCAGTTCTTC. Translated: CASSRQVSYNEQFF.

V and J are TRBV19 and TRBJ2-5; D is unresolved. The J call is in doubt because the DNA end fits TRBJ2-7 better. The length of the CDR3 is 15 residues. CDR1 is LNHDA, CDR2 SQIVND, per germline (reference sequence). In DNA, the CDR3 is TGTGCCAGTAGTACGGACGGCTTTAGCTCCTACGAGCAGTACTTC. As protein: CASSTDGFSSYEQYF.

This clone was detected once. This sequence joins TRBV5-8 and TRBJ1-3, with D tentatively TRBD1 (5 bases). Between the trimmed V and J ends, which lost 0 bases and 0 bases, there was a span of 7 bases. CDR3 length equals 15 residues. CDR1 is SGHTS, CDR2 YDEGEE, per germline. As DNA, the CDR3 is TGTGCCAGCAGCTTGGTGGGGCGCTCTGGAAACACCATATATTTT. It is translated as CASSLVGRSGNTIYF.

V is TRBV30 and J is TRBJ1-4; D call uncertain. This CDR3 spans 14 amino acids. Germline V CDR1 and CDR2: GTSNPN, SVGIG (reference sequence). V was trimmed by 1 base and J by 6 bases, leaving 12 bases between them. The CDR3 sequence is CAWSGAGGHEKLFF. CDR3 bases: TGTGCCTGGAGTGGTGCAGGAGGGCATGAAAAACTGTTTTTT.

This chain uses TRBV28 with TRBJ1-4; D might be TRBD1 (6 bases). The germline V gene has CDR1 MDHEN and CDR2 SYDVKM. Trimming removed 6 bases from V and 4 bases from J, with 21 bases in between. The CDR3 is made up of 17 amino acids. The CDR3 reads CASSMTPRQAYNEKLFF. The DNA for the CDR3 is TGTGCCAGCAGCATGACCCCAAGACAGGCCTATAATGAAAAACTGTTTTTT.

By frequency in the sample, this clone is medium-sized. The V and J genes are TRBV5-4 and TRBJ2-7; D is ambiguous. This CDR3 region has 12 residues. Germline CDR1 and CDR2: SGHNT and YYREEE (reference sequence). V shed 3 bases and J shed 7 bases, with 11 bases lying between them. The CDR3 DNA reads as TGTGCCAGCAGCTCGGACCACGCTGAGCAGTACTTC. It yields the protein CASSSDHAEQYF.

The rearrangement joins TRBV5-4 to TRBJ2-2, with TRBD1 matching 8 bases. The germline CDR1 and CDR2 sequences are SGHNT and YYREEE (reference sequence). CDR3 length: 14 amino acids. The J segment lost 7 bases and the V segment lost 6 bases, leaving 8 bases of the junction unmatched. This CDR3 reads CASKEGQVGGELFF. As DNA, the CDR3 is TGTGCCAGCAAGGAGGGACAGGTGGGCGGGGAGCTGTTTTTT.

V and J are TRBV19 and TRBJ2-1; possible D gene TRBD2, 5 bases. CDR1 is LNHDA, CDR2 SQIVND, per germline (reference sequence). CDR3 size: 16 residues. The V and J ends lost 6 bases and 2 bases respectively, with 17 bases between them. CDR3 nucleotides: TGTGCCAGTAGATCGGACTCGCCAGGCACCTACAATGAGCAGTTCTTC. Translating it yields CASRSDSPGTYNEQFF.

CDR3 sequence reads: CAAGRVTYEQYF. CDR3 DNA sequence: TGTGCCGCAGGGCGGGTGACCTACGAGCAGTACTTC. This sequence joins TRBV6-5 and TRBJ2-7; D may correspond to TRBD1 or TRBD2 (5 bases each). This CDR3 region has 12 residues. Germline V gene sequence: CDR1 MNHEY, CDR2 SVGAGI. V shed 11 bases and J shed 2 bases, with 13 bases lying between them.

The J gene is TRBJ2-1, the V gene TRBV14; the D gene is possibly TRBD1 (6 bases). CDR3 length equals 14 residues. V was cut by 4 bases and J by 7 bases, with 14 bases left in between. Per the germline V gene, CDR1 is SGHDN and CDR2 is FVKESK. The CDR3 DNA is TGTGCCAGCAGCCCCCTTCGAACAGGGAATGAGCAGTTCTTC. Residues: CASSPLRTGNEQFF.

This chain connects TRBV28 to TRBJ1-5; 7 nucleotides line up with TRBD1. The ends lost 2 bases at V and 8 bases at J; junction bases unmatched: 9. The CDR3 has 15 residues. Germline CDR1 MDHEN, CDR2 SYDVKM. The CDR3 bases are TGTGCCAGCAGTTTAGGACACAGGGGAAGGGAGCCCCAGCATTTT. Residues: CASSLGHRGREPQHF.